This T cell receptor (beta chain) came from a study of naive and memory T cell subsets. Ligated cDNA underwent four rounds of PCR with nested alpha and beta constant region primers and SP2. Alpha and beta constant region primers primed reverse transcription for blood and skin samples. TCRdb re-derived calls from the 5' RACE reads in MiXCR, one entry per CDR3 protein. The data show about 32,000 distinct CDR3 sequences, 16% seen once. Remarks on this clonotype: The target antigen is unknown.

Study-wide results and limits: TCR transcript changes with activation or differentiation may affect this RNA method.

The CDR3 loop spans 18 amino acids. The germline CDR1 and CDR2 sequences are MNHEY and SVGAGI. Trimming removed 6 bases at V and 1 base at J, with 21 bases between. An oligonucleotide containing a UMI was ligated to the 3' end of TCR cDNA. RNA was extracted from roughly 2.6 ml of whole blood of healthy adults. The sequence was collected from a female donor in good health. V usage is TRBV6-5 and J usage is TRBJ2-2; D is tentatively TRBD1 or TRBD2 (6 bases each). CDR3 DNA sequence: TGTGCCAGCAGACAAGATCTTTGGGGGGCCAAGAACACCGGGGAGCTGTTTTTT. Translating it yields CASRQDLWGAKNTGELFF.